This TCR beta chain was found in a study of spatial heterogeneity in lung cancer. Study-wide context: Researchers sequenced follow-up PBMC samples if they had them, and these came a median of about two years after resection. Within raw reads, each unique TCR and UMI combination appeared on average more than ten times.

A distinct unique molecular identifier was carried by each TCR cDNA molecule. MiXCR, run by TCRdb on the 5' RACE reads, gives a single entry per CDR3 protein. The repertoire holds about 94,000 distinct CDR3 sequences, with 19% as singletons. The germline V gene encodes CDR1 SGHRS and CDR2 YFSETQ. Trimming removed 3 bases from V and 1 base from J, with 10 bases in between. This CDR3 is 14 amino acids long. Time point specified: blood at routine non-recurrence follow-up after resection. The specimen comprised PBMCs, sampled at follow-up. The chain joins TRBV5-1 to TRBJ2-5; D gene ambiguous. The receptor's source is a male donor with early-stage non-small cell lung cancer. CDR3 sequence (DNA): TGCGCCAGCAGCTGGCGGTCCTCCCAAGAGACCCAGTACTTC. The encoded protein is CASSWRSSQETQYF.